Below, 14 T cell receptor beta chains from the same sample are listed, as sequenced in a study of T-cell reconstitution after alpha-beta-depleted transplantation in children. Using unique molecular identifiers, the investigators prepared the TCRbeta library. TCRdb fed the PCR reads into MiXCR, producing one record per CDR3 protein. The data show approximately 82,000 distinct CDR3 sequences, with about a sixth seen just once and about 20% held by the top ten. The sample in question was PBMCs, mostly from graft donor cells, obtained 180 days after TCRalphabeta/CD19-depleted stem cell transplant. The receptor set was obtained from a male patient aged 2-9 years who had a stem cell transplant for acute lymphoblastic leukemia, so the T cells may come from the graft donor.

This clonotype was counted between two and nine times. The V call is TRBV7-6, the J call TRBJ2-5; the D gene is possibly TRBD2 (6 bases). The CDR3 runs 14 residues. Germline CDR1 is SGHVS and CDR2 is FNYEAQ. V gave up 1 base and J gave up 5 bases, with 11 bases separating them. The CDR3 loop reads CASSLGASDETQYF. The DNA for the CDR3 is TGTGCCAGCAGCTTAGGAGCTAGCGACGAGACCCAGTACTTC.

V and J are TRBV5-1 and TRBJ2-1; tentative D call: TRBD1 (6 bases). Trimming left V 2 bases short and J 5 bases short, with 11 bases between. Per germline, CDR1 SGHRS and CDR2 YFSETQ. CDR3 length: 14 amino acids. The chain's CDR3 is CASSFRTEHNEQFF. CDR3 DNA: TGCGCCAGCAGCTTCAGGACAGAGCACAATGAGCAGTTCTTC.

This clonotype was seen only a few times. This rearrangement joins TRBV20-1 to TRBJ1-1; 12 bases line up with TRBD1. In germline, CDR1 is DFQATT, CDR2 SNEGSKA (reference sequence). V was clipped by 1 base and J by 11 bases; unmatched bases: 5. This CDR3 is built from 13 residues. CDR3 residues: CSARVGTGGWAFF. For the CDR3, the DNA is TGCAGTGCTAGAGTTGGGACAGGGGGCTGGGCTTTCTTT.

This CDR3 is CASSDSNYGYTF. CDR3 bases: TGTGCCAGCAGTGACAGTAACTATGGCTACACCTTC. This chain uses TRBV5-6 with TRBJ1-2; the D gene is possibly TRBD1 (5 bases). Trimming shortened V by 5 bases and J by 1 base, and 6 bases separated the two germline ends. The length of the CDR3 is 12 residues. Per germline, CDR1 SGHDT and CDR2 YYEEEE.

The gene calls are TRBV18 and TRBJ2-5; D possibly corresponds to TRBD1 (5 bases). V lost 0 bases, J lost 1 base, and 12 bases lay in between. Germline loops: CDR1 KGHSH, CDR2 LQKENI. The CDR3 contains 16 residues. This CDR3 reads CASSPPGTGVQETQYF. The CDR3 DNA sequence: TGTGCCAGCTCACCACCGGGCACAGGAGTCCAAGAGACCCAGTACTTC.

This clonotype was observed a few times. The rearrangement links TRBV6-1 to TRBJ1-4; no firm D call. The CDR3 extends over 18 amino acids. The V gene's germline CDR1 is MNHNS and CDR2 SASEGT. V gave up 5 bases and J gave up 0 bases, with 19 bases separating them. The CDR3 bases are TGTGCCAGCAGTCCCCAGGACGGAGTTTATGCAACTAATGAAAAACTGTTTTTT. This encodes CASSPQDGVYATNEKLFF.

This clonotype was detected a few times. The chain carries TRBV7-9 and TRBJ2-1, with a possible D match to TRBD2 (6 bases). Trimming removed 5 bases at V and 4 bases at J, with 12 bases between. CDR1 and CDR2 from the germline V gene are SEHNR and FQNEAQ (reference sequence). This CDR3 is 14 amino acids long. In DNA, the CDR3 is TGTGCCAGCAGCGAGGGACTGAATTACAATGAGCAGTTCTTC. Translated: CASSEGLNYNEQFF.

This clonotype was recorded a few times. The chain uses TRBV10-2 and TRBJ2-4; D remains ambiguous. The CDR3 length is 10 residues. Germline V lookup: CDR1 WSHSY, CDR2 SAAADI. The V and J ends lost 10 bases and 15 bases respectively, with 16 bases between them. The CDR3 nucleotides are TGCGCCATCCTTGACCCCCGGACGTACTTC. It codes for CAILDPRTYF.

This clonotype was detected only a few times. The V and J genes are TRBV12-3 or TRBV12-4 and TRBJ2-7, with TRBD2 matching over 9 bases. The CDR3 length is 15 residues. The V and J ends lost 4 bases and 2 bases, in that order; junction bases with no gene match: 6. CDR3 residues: CASSSQRGVTYEQYF. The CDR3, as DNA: TGTGCCAGCAGTTCTCAGCGGGGGGTCACCTACGAGCAGTACTTC.

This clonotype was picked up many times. In DNA form, the CDR3 reads TGTGCCACCAGCAGGGATCTAGGAGGGGATTCACCCCTCCACTTT. Its translation: CATSRDLGGDSPLHF. The gene calls are TRBV15 and TRBJ1-6, with a tentative D call TRBD1 (5 bases). CDR1 is LNHNV, CDR2 YYDKDF, per germline (reference sequence). The CDR3 contains 15 residues. Trimming stripped 3 bases from V and 8 bases from J, with 14 bases between.

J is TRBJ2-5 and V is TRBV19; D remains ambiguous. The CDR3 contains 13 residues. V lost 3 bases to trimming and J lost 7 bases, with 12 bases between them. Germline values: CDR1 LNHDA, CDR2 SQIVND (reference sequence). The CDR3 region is CASSIGLELTQYF. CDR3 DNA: TGTGCCAGTAGTATCGGGCTAGAATTGACCCAGTACTTC.

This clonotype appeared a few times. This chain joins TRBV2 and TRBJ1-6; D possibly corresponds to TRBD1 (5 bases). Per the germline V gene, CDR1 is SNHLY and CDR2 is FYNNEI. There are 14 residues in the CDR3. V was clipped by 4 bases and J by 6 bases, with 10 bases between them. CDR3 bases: TGTGCCAGCAGTGCCTTTGGGGGTAATTCACCCCTCCACTTT. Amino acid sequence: CASSAFGGNSPLHF.

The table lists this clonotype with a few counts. The DNA for the CDR3 is TGTGCCACCATCGCCGAGGACAGGGGTTACAATGAGCAGTTCTTC. This sequence encodes CATIAEDRGYNEQFF. The chain employs TRBV6-1 and TRBJ2-1, with 9 nucleotides matching TRBD1. The V segment lost 10 bases and the J segment 4 bases; nucleotides outside the gene matches: 11. This CDR3 comprises 15 residues. Germline V lookup: CDR1 MNHNS, CDR2 SASEGT.

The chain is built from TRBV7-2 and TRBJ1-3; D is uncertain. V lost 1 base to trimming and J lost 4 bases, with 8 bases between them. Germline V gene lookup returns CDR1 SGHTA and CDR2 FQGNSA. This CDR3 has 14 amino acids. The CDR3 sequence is CASSLGVSGNTIYF. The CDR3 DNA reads TGTGCCAGCAGCTTAGGCGTCTCAGGAAACACCATATATTTT.